The 10 T cell receptor beta chains below were found in one sample sequenced in a study of blood T cell repertoires in COVID-19. Sequenced by immunoSEQ multiplex PCR; TCRdb stores in-frame clones only, minus some. The sample yields some 20,000 clones, 82% seen once. Input material: peripheral blood. All receptors come from a human donor in a cohort sampled during active COVID-19.

V and J are TRBV6-4 and TRBJ1-1; D possibly corresponds to TRBD1 (5 bases). This CDR3 region has 13 residues. The V gene's germline CDR1 is MRHNA and CDR2 SNTAGT. The V end was cut by 3 bases, the J end by 1 base, with 6 bases between. The CDR3 sequence: CASSEGENTEAFF. The CDR3 region has the DNA TGTGCCAGCAGTGAAGGGGAGAACACTGAAGCTTTCTTT.

V is TRBV5-5 and J is TRBJ2-5; 7 bases map to TRBD1. Losses at the gene ends were 4 bases for V and 2 bases for J; bases not matched to a gene: 5. Germline V gene data show CDR1 as SGHKS and CDR2 as YYEKEE (reference sequence). The CDR3 is made up of 14 amino acids. CDR3 amino acids: CASSPGQVQETQYF. The CDR3 nucleotides are TGTGCCAGCAGCCCAGGACAGGTTCAAGAGACCCAGTACTTC.

The gene calls are TRBV11-2 and TRBJ1-2; possibly TRBD1 for D (5 bases). Germline-derived CDR1 and CDR2 are SGHAT and FQNNGV. This CDR3 is built from 12 residues. Deletions cut 1 base from V and 13 bases from J, with 13 bases between. The DNA of the CDR3 is TGTGCCAGCAGCTTAGCTCGGGGGATCGGCACCTTC. Encoded protein: CASSLARGIGTF.

This clone came up a few times. V usage is TRBV24-1 and J usage is TRBJ2-3; 11 positions match TRBD1. CDR1 and CDR2 from the germline V gene are KGHDR and SFDVKD. This CDR3 is built from 17 residues. V was pared by 7 bases and J by 5 bases, with 13 bases of the junction left unmatched. CDR3 region: CATSTLPGQGVLDTQYF. The DNA for the CDR3 is TGTGCCACCAGCACTCTTCCGGGACAGGGGGTGTTAGATACGCAGTATTTT.

The V gene is TRBV29-1, the J gene TRBJ2-3; possible D gene TRBD2, 6 bases. The CDR3 spans 11 residues. V was cut by 7 bases and J by 6 bases, with 11 bases left in between. Germline V lookup: CDR1 SQVTM, CDR2 ANQGSEA. CDR3 nucleotide sequence: TGCAGCGCCGCTCGGGGGGATACGCAGTATTTT. Protein: CSAARGDTQYF.

The J gene is TRBJ1-2, the V gene TRBV28; a weak D match, TRBD1 (5 bases). The CDR3 length is 12 residues. V was shortened by 9 bases and J by 8 bases, with 16 bases between the two germline ends. In germline, CDR1 is MDHEN, CDR2 SYDVKM. The CDR3: CASHTGSGGYTF. The DNA of the CDR3 is TGTGCCAGTCACACAGGTAGCGGCGGCTACACCTTC.

This chain's CDR3 is CASSLIDRDDEPQHF. In nucleotides, the CDR3 is TGTGCCAGCAGTTTAATTGACAGGGACGATGAGCCCCAGCATTTT. The chain carries TRBV28 and TRBJ1-5, with TRBD1 matching over 7 bases. This CDR3 spans 15 amino acids. The germline CDR1 and CDR2 sequences are MDHEN and SYDVKM. The V gene end was trimmed by 2 bases and the J gene end by 8 bases; junction bases not matched to a gene: 9.

The chain employs TRBV28 and TRBJ1-2; TRBD1 matches 7 bases. The CDR3 runs to 16 residues. Unmatched junction bases numbered 19, after V lost 8 bases and J lost 7 bases. In germline, CDR1 is MDHEN, CDR2 SYDVKM. The CDR3 coding sequence is TGTGCCAGCGGGTGGACAGGAACTCGCAAGGTTGGTGGCTACACCTTC. It encodes CASGWTGTRKVGGYTF.

Regarding this clone: This same CDR3 is encoded by further DNA sequences in the sample. The chain employs TRBV19 and TRBJ2-7, with 8 positions matching TRBD1. Trimming removed 3 bases from V and 2 bases from J; junction bases left unmatched: 3. The CDR3 has 14 residues. Germline CDR1 LNHDA, CDR2 SQIVND (reference sequence). CDR3 bases: TGTGCCAGTAGTATTGGGACAGGTCCCTACGAGCAGTACTTC. As protein: CASSIGTGPYEQYF.

V is TRBV27 and J is TRBJ2-3, with 14 bases lining up with TRBD2. Trimming cost V 3 bases and J 0 bases; bases outside gene matches: 8. Per germline, CDR1 MNHEY and CDR2 SMNVEV (reference sequence). There are 19 residues in the CDR3. The CDR3 loop reads CASSFAGTSGSLSTDTQYF. The CDR3 DNA reads as TGTGCCAGCAGTTTCGCCGGGACTAGCGGGAGCCTAAGCACAGATACGCAGTATTTT.